What follows are 24 T cell receptor beta chains derived from one specimen sequenced in a study of blood T cell repertoires in COVID-19. Data came from immunoSEQ multiplex PCR; TCRdb stores just in-frame clones and leaves some out. The table has fewer than 100,000 clones, approximately 80% seen once; the top ten hold 11%. The sample comprised peripheral blood. The receptors shown here come from a man between 50 and 59 years old with acute or convalescent COVID-19.

This clone turned up a few times. This chain links TRBV27 with TRBJ1-5; D unresolved. The CDR3 sequence is 13 residues long. The germline gives CDR1 MNHEY, CDR2 SMNVEV (reference sequence). The V end was cut by 6 bases, the J end by 5 bases, with 11 bases between. CDR3 amino acids: CASRWSVDQPQHF. Written as DNA, the CDR3 is TGTGCCAGCAGATGGAGTGTAGATCAGCCCCAGCATTTT.

V is TRBV30 and J is TRBJ1-6; D ambiguous. V lost 1 base, J lost 13 bases, and 11 bases lay in between. Germline values: CDR1 GTSNPN, CDR2 SVGIG (reference sequence). This CDR3 has 12 residues. The CDR3 sequence: CAWSAGLSPLHF. The CDR3 nucleotides read TGTGCCTGGAGTGCGGGGTTATCGCCCCTCCACTTT.

In this sample, this clone turned up once. V usage is TRBV12-5 and J usage is TRBJ2-3; 7 nucleotides line up with TRBD1. Germline CDR1 reads LGHNT; CDR2 reads FRNRAP. The CDR3 runs to 15 residues. Unmatched junction bases numbered 4, after V lost 4 bases and J lost 0 bases. This CDR3 is CASGSRQGSTDTQYF. As DNA, the CDR3 is TGTGCTAGTGGTTCACGACAGGGAAGCACAGATACGCAGTATTTT.

This chain uses TRBV4-3 with TRBJ2-3; TRBD2 matches 9 bases. CDR3 length: 18 residues. J lost 0 bases, V lost 0 bases, and 7 bases had no gene match. CDR1 is LGHNA and CDR2 is YSLEER in the germline V gene. The DNA of the CDR3 is TGCGCCAGCAGCCAAGATTTTAGCGGGGGCTCTAGCACAGATACGCAGTATTTT. As protein: CASSQDFSGGSSTDTQYF.

The rearrangement links TRBV4-3 to TRBJ2-1; 10 bases line up with TRBD1. This CDR3 spans 16 amino acids. In germline, CDR1 is LGHNA, CDR2 YSLEER. Trimming at V came to 2 bases and at J to 9 bases, leaving 10 bases not matched to a gene. The CDR3 bases are TGCGCCAGCAGCCAATCTACCGGGACAGGGGTTGTTGAGCAGTTCTTC. It encodes CASSQSTGTGVVEQFF.

This clone was recorded once. The J gene is TRBJ1-5, the V gene TRBV6-1; D is perhaps TRBD1 (6 bases). Trimming took off 6 bases at V and 6 bases at J, with 18 bases between the two ends. The germline CDR1 and CDR2 sequences are MNHNS and SASEGT. CDR3 size: 15 residues. This CDR3 is CASRRQESGRQPQHF. DNA for the CDR3: TGTGCCAGCAGGAGACAGGAATCAGGGCGTCAGCCCCAGCATTTT.

This clone was picked up one time. This chain connects TRBV7-3 to TRBJ2-3; perhaps TRBD1 as D (5 bases). V gave up 5 bases and J gave up 5 bases, with 8 bases separating them. Germline V gene lookup returns CDR1 SGHTA and CDR2 FQGTGA. This CDR3 spans 12 amino acids. Here the CDR3 DNA reads TGTGCCAGCAGCCAAAGGGGAGATACGCAGTATTTT. It translates to CASSQRGDTQYF.

The chain combines TRBV7-2 with TRBJ1-1; 9 bases are a match to TRBD1. Germline V gives CDR1 SGHTA, CDR2 FQGNSA. V lost 5 bases, J lost 3 bases, and 1 base stayed unmatched. The CDR3 is 13 amino acids. The CDR3 DNA is TGTGCCAGCAGCAACAGGGGGCACACTGAAGCTTTCTTT. Its translation is CASSNRGHTEAFF.

The sample holds one count of this clone. This chain connects TRBV3-1 (or the pseudogene TRBV3-2) to TRBJ1-3; D gene unclear. Germline loops: CDR1 LGHDT, CDR2 YNNKEL (reference sequence). The V end was cut by 1 base, the J end by 0 bases, with 16 bases between. This CDR3 spans 18 amino acids. The CDR3 coding sequence is TGTGCCAGCAGCCAAGTCTTTAGGGAGAGAAGCTCTGGAAACACCATATATTTT. As protein: CASSQVFRERSSGNTIYF.

This clone occurred a few times. The V and J genes are TRBV7-9 and TRBJ1-1; unclear D gene. In germline, CDR1 is SEHNR, CDR2 FQNEAQ (reference sequence). V lost 6 bases to trimming and J lost 1 base, with 18 bases between them. The CDR3 length is 16 residues. The chain's CDR3 is CASRTPGGRKNTEAFF. In nucleotides, the CDR3 is TGTGCCAGCAGAACCCCCGGTGGCAGGAAGAACACTGAAGCTTTCTTT.

The chain combines TRBV20-1 with TRBJ2-1; 11 nucleotides match TRBD2. CDR3 length equals 17 residues. Germline CDR1 DFQATT, CDR2 SNEGSKA (reference sequence). The V segment lost 3 bases and the J segment 0 bases; nucleotides outside the gene matches: 7. Here the CDR3 reads CSASGFSGRASYNEQFF. The CDR3 bases are TGCAGTGCTAGTGGGTTTAGCGGGAGGGCCTCCTACAATGAGCAGTTCTTC.

The V and J genes are TRBV10-2 and TRBJ1-5, with 11 bases aligning to TRBD1. This CDR3 contains 14 residues. Germline loops: CDR1 WSHSY, CDR2 SAAADI. V gave up 6 bases and J gave up 6 bases; unmatched junction bases: 4. As DNA, the CDR3 is TGCGCCAGCAGCGGGACAGGGGGGAGTCAGCCCCAGCATTTT. It codes for CASSGTGGSQPQHF.

The chain employs TRBV4-3 and TRBJ2-3, with TRBD1 as a possible D gene (6 bases). Looked up from germline, CDR1 is LGHNA and CDR2 is YSLEER. The CDR3 is 14 amino acids. The V end was cut by 2 bases, the J end by 1 base, with 7 bases between. CDR3 DNA: TGCGCCAGCAGCCAAAGACAGGGCACAGATACGCAGTATTTT. This sequence encodes CASSQRQGTDTQYF.

CDR3 sequence (DNA): TGTGCCAGCAGTGACCCGCGGATTTCCTACGAGCAGTACTTC. This codes for CASSDPRISYEQYF. This chain joins TRBV6-1 and TRBJ2-7; D is undetermined. The germline V and J ends were trimmed by 3 bases and 1 base, with 10 bases remaining between them. CDR3 length equals 14 residues. The germline CDR1 and CDR2 sequences are MNHNS and SASEGT.

The chain recombines TRBV6-5 with TRBJ2-4; 8 bases match TRBD1. The CDR3 has 14 amino acids. V was pared by 6 bases and J by 7 bases, with 8 bases of the junction left unmatched. Germline V gene data show CDR1 as MNHEY and CDR2 as SVGAGI. CDR3: CASRFRQGNNIQYF. The CDR3 region has the DNA TGTGCCAGCAGGTTCAGACAGGGGAACAACATTCAGTACTTC.

This chain connects TRBV28 to TRBJ2-7; TRBD1 might be the D (6 bases). Germline V gene lookup returns CDR1 MDHEN and CDR2 SYDVKM. Trimming removed 5 bases from V and 3 bases from J, with 17 bases in between. CDR3 length: 15 amino acids. CDR3 region: CASSPQGRGNYEQYF. CDR3 DNA: TGTGCCAGCAGTCCCCAGGGGAGAGGGAACTACGAGCAGTACTTC.

The J gene is TRBJ1-1, the V gene TRBV3-1 (or the pseudogene TRBV3-2); D may be TRBD1 (6 bases). V was trimmed by 4 bases and J by 7 bases, leaving 16 bases between them. The CDR3 runs 14 residues. CDR1 LGHDT and CDR2 YNNKEL come from the germline V gene (reference sequence). CDR3 DNA sequence: TGTGCCAGCAGCCGGCTCGCAGGGGAGGGTGAAGCTTTCTTT. Amino acids: CASSRLAGEGEAFF.

This clone has more than one count but fewer than ten. V gene TRBV7-9 combines with J gene TRBJ1-4, with TRBD1 identical over 9 bases. This CDR3 has 17 residues. Germline CDR1 is SEHNR and CDR2 is FQNEAQ (reference sequence). V was pared by 3 bases and J by 7 bases, with 12 bases of the junction left unmatched. The CDR3 sequence: CASSFTGGSPPSEKLFF. The CDR3 DNA follows: TGTGCCAGCAGCTTCACAGGGGGCTCCCCCCCCAGTGAAAAACTGTTTTTT.

The V and J genes are TRBV19 and TRBJ1-5; D remains ambiguous. Germline CDR1 reads LNHDA; CDR2 reads SQIVND (reference sequence). This CDR3 is built from 16 residues. V gave up 3 bases and J gave up 1 base, with 13 bases separating them. The CDR3 reads CASSITPSGSNQPQHF. The CDR3 nucleotides are TGTGCCAGTAGTATTACCCCTAGTGGAAGCAATCAGCCCCAGCATTTT.

This clone was detected a few times. CDR3: CAWDSTNEKLFF. CDR3 nucleotides: TGTGCCTGGGACTCAACTAATGAAAAACTGTTTTTT. The chain is built from TRBV30 and TRBJ1-4; D is unresolved. From germline, CDR1 is GTSNPN and CDR2 SVGIG (reference sequence). The V and J ends lost 5 bases and 0 bases respectively, with 4 bases between them. The CDR3 spans 12 residues.

The V gene is TRBV7-3, the J gene TRBJ2-5, with 7 bases matching TRBD1. Germline values: CDR1 SGHTA, CDR2 FQGTGA. The V and J ends lost 5 bases and 1 base, in that order; junction bases with no gene match: 7. The CDR3 loop spans 15 amino acids. CDR3 sequence: CASSQATGTQETQYF. CDR3 bases: TGTGCCAGCAGCCAAGCGACAGGGACCCAAGAGACCCAGTACTTC.

The chain couples TRBV28 to TRBJ1-2, with D possibly being TRBD1 (6 bases). Trimming cost V 6 bases and J 6 bases, with 20 bases left between them. This CDR3 has 15 amino acids. Germline loops: CDR1 MDHEN, CDR2 SYDVKM. CDR3 sequence (DNA): TGTGCCAGCAGCCCGGTGGCGGGGGCCCTAAATGGCTACACCTTC. Translation: CASSPVAGALNGYTF.

This clone was detected a few times. The chain couples TRBV28 to TRBJ1-5; no clear D. Trimming left V 2 bases short and J 1 base short, with 9 bases between. The germline CDR1 and CDR2 sequences are MDHEN and SYDVKM. The CDR3 runs to 15 residues. The CDR3, as DNA: TGTGCCAGCAGTTTACGCAGAAAGAGCAATCAGCCCCAGCATTTT. Translation gives CASSLRRKSNQPQHF.

The chain combines TRBV4-3 with TRBJ2-1; 7 bases are a match to TRBD1. The V gene's germline CDR1 is LGHNA and CDR2 YSLEER. V lost 3 bases, J lost 4 bases, and 12 bases stayed unmatched. The CDR3 contains 17 residues. The CDR3 bases are TGCGCCAGCAGCCAGGCACTGACAGGGTGGCCATACAATGAGCAGTTCTTC. This sequence encodes CASSQALTGWPYNEQFF.